In its sample, the clone carrying this TCR beta chain was seen a few times. This sample is drawn from a study of T cell changes during pregnancy in multiple sclerosis. The length of the CDR3 is 15 residues. Germline CDR1 MRHNA, CDR2 SNTAGT. The V gene end was trimmed by 7 bases and the J gene end by 3 bases; junction bases not matched to a gene: 4. Assay: immunoSEQ multiplex PCR; the TCRdb copy retains only in-frame clones and omits some. The sample carries tens of thousands of clones, roughly 91% recorded once. V and J are TRBV6-4 and TRBJ2-1; TRBD2 matches 12 bases. This TCR was recovered from a female donor in good health, enrolled as a control in a pregnancy study. The sample was peripheral blood, taken in the second trimester of pregnancy. The CDR3 loop reads CASTASGGDYNEQFF. The CDR3 coding sequence is TGTGCCAGCACCGCTAGCGGGGGGGACTACAATGAGCAGTTCTTC.